The present T cell receptor (beta chain) was sequenced within a study of shared clonotypes between healthy human individuals. Germline CDR1 and CDR2: SGHNT and YYREEE (reference sequence). CDR3 length equals 13 residues. Between the trimmed V and J ends, which lost 4 bases and 7 bases, there was a span of 14 bases. Healthy and HIV-negative, the adult donors had no recent acute infections or vaccinations. Those who donated, Caucasian adults without exception, all lived in Nashville, Tennessee. A deep-level run was used for the assay. Study processing details: Quality scores were absent from the junction-only immunoSEQ sequences, so filtering differed. Using immunoSEQ multiplex PCR, the repertoire was profiled, and TCRdb retains in-frame clones only, with some absent. D and trimming were read from the DNA, whereas the V and J calls and clone size are those reported in that table. Of approximately 470,000 clones listed, around 80% are singletons.

The table lists this clone with a few counts. The specimen sequenced was PBMCs. The chain is built from TRBV5-4 and TRBJ2-5; D unresolved. This receptor was identified in a woman aged 40 to 50 in good health. Some clones in this sample may be carry-over from other donors' samples. CDR3 nucleotides: TGTGCCAGCAGCCTGATCGACGTCGGGACCCAGTACTTC. It is translated as CASSLIDVGTQYF.